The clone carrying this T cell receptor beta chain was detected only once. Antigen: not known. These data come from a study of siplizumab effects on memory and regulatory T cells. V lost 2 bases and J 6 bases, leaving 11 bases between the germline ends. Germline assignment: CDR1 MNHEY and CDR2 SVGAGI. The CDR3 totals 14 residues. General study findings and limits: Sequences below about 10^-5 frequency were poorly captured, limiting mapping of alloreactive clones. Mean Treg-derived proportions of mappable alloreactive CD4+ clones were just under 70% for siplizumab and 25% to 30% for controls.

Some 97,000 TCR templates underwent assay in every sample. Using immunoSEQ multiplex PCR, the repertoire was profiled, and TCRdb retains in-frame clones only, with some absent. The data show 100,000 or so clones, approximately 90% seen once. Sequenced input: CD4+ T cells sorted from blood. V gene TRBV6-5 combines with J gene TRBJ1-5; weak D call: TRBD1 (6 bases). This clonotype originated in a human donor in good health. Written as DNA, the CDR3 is TGTGCCAGCAGTTACCGTGCACAGGGTCAGCCCCAGCATTTT. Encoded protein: CASSYRAQGQPQHF.